This is a list of T cell receptor beta chains from one sample in a study of cytomegalovirus exposure and HLA in healthy donors. The repertoire was sequenced with immunoSEQ multiplex PCR; TCRdb's copy has only in-frame clones and lacks some. The data contain about 280,000 clones, around 90% of them seen just once; the ten biggest clones take up about 2%. The source material was PBMCs. The receptor source for this set is a woman aged 18 to 35 in good health and CMV-seronegative. The CDR3 runs from the conserved cysteine through the conserved F or W. Each record gives: clone size, CDR3 length, D gene, V gene, J gene, CDR3 DNA, CDR3 protein. The D gene is left open where the match is weak. Clone size is given for some rows only: seen once, a few or many times, or a class if the clone is expanded.

size: NA
length: 14
D: NA
V: TRBV27
J: TRBJ1-5
DNA: TGTGCCAGCAGTCACCAGGGTTACAATCAGCCCCAGCATTTT
CDR3: CASSHQGYNQPQHF

size: NA
length: 16
D: NA
V: TRBV9
J: TRBJ1-3
DNA: TGTGCCAGCAGCGTAGGGCGGGGAACCTCTGGAAACACCATATATTTT
CDR3: CASSVGRGTSGNTIYF

size: NA
length: 14
D: TRBD1
V: TRBV27
J: TRBJ1-2
DNA: TGTGCCAGCAGGCCGACAGGGCCTAACTATGGCTACACCTTC
CDR3: CASRPTGPNYGYTF

size: NA
length: 16
D: TRBD1
V: TRBV5-4
J: TRBJ1-2
DNA: TGTGCCAGCAGCTTGGCTCAGACAGGGGTGACGTTTGGCTACACCTTC
CDR3: CASSLAQTGVTFGYTF

size: once
length: 15
D: TRBD1
V: TRBV11-3
J: TRBJ2-1
DNA: TGTGCCAGCAGCCCCGGACAGGGGGCTACGAATGAGCAGTTCTTC
CDR3: CASSPGQGATNEQFF

size: NA
length: 15
D: NA
V: TRBV5-4
J: TRBJ2-7
DNA: TGTGCCAGCAGAACGAAGGGGGGGCGGTTTGACGAGCAGTACTTC
CDR3: CASRTKGGRFDEQYF

size: once
length: 14
D: NA
V: TRBV5-8
J: TRBJ2-5
DNA: TGTGCCAGCAGCTTGATAATCTTAAAAGAGACCCAGTACTTC
CDR3: CASSLIILKETQYF

size: NA
length: 14
D: NA
V: TRBV6-1
J: TRBJ2-7
DNA: TGTGCCAGCAGTGATGGGGCGACTCCAGGCGAGCAGTACTTC
CDR3: CASSDGATPGEQYF

size: NA
length: 16
D: TRBD1
V: TRBV25-1
J: TRBJ1-4
DNA: TGTGCCAGCAGTGAATTTGGACAGGGTAGTAATGAAAAACTGTTTTTT
CDR3: CASSEFGQGSNEKLFF

size: NA
length: 16
D: TRBD2
V: TRBV9
J: TRBJ2-1
DNA: TGTGCCAGCAGCGTAGGGAGCGGGGGGATCTACAATGAGCAGTTCTTC
CDR3: CASSVGSGGIYNEQFF

size: NA
length: 17
D: NA
V: TRBV7-9
J: TRBJ2-2
DNA: TGTTCCAGCAGTCTAGGCTGGGGGGGCAAGAACACCGGGGAGCTGTTTTTT
CDR3: CSSSLGWGGKNTGELFF

size: few
length: 16
D: TRBD1
V: TRBV27
J: TRBJ1-1
DNA: TGTGCCAGCAGTGAGGACAGGGGGCGAGGGAGCACTGAAGCTTTCTTT
CDR3: CASSEDRGRGSTEAFF

size: once
length: 14
D: NA
V: TRBV6-5
J: TRBJ2-7
DNA: TGTGCCAGCAGGCAGGAACAGGGTTTAGTCGAGCAGTACTTC
CDR3: CASRQEQGLVEQYF

size: NA
length: 12
D: TRBD2
V: TRBV18
J: TRBJ2-1
DNA: TGTGCCAGCTCACCGGCCAGCGGGGGACGGGTCTTC
CDR3: CASSPASGGRVF

size: NA
length: 11
D: NA
V: TRBV15
J: TRBJ1-2
DNA: TGTGCCACCAGCAGAGATCAGGCTCGCACCTTC
CDR3: CATSRDQARTF

size: once
length: 15
D: TRBD1
V: TRBV6-1
J: TRBJ1-4
DNA: TGTGCCAGCGGGGACAGGAAAGGGGCGAGTGAAAAACTGTTTTTT
CDR3: CASGDRKGASEKLFF

size: NA
length: 12
D: NA
V: TRBV5-6
J: TRBJ2-1
DNA: TGTGCCAGCAGCTTGGGTAACTATGAGCAGTTCTTC
CDR3: CASSLGNYEQFF

size: NA
length: 18
D: TRBD2
V: TRBV2
J: TRBJ2-7
DNA: TGTGCCAGCAGGGCGGGACTAGCGGGGGGGCCAAAAAAATACGAGCAGTACTTC
CDR3: CASRAGLAGGPKKYEQYF

size: NA
length: 15
D: NA
V: TRBV5-5
J: TRBJ1-3
DNA: TGTGCCAGCAGCTCAGGATCGAGCTCTGGAAACACCATATATTTT
CDR3: CASSSGSSSGNTIYF

size: NA
length: 15
D: NA
V: TRBV14
J: TRBJ2-5
DNA: TGTGCCAGCAGCCAAGATTCCCGGTTGGCGGGGACCCAGTACTTC
CDR3: CASSQDSRLAGTQYF

size: NA
length: 13
D: TRBD1
V: TRBV6-5
J: TRBJ2-1
DNA: TGTGCCAGCAGCCGGGACAGGGGTAATGAGCAGTTCTTC
CDR3: CASSRDRGNEQFF

size: NA
length: 15
D: NA
V: TRBV2
J: TRBJ2-1
DNA: TGTGCCAGCAGTGAAGGTGGCCAGGGTTCGGGTGAGCAGTTCTTC
CDR3: CASSEGGQGSGEQFF

size: once
length: 14
D: NA
V: TRBV15
J: TRBJ1-5
DNA: TGTGCCACCAGCAAACGGGGAGGGAATCAGCCCCAGCATTTT
CDR3: CATSKRGGNQPQHF

size: NA
length: 13
D: NA
V: TRBV7-9
J: TRBJ1-1
DNA: TGTGCCAGCAGCTTAGCGAGCGGAGCCGAAGCTTTCTTT
CDR3: CASSLASGAEAFF

size: few
length: 20
D: NA
V: TRBV1
J: TRBJ2-1
DNA: TGCACCAGCAGCCAAGATCATGCCGGGGGGACTTACCTTATTCGCCTTGAGCAGTTCTTC
CDR3: CTSSQDHAGGTYLIRLEQFF

size: few
length: 12
D: NA
V: TRBV6-4
J: TRBJ1-1
DNA: TGTGCCAGCAGTGACTGGAGGGGTGAAGCTTTCTTT
CDR3: CASSDWRGEAFF

size: once
length: 13
D: TRBD1
V: TRBV6-5
J: TRBJ2-7
DNA: TGTGCCAGCAGTACAGGGGGCGGATACGAGCAGTACTTC
CDR3: CASSTGGGYEQYF

size: NA
length: 13
D: NA
V: TRBV7-7
J: TRBJ2-1
DNA: TGTGCCAGCAGCTTAGCGGGGGGCAATGAGCAGTTCTTC
CDR3: CASSLAGGNEQFF

size: NA
length: 15
D: TRBD1
V: TRBV5-1
J: TRBJ1-1
DNA: TGCGCCAGCAGCTTGGGGGGGACAGGGGTGACTGAAGCTTTCTTT
CDR3: CASSLGGTGVTEAFF

size: NA
length: 16
D: TRBD2
V: TRBV13
J: TRBJ2-3
DNA: TGTGCCAGCAGCTCTCAGCGGGGGGGAACGACAGATACGCAGTATTTT
CDR3: CASSSQRGGTTDTQYF

size: NA
length: 16
D: TRBD1
V: TRBV7-6
J: TRBJ1-5
DNA: TGTGCCAGCAGCTCGGGGGGGACAGCTAGCAATCAGCCCCAGCATTTT
CDR3: CASSSGGTASNQPQHF

size: NA
length: 13
D: NA
V: TRBV30
J: TRBJ1-1
DNA: TGTGCCTGGAGGACGGCAGGGGCCCGTGAAGCTTTCTTT
CDR3: CAWRTAGAREAFF

size: few
length: 13
D: TRBD1
V: TRBV10-1
J: TRBJ1-1
DNA: TGCGCCAGCAGCCCAGGGGGGAACACTGAAGCTTTCTTT
CDR3: CASSPGGNTEAFF

size: once
length: 15
D: TRBD1
V: TRBV11-2
J: TRBJ2-1
DNA: TGTGCCAGCAGCTCCTCGACAGGGTACTACAATGAGCAGTTCTTC
CDR3: CASSSSTGYYNEQFF

size: NA
length: 13
D: NA
V: TRBV30
J: TRBJ2-7
DNA: TGTGCCTGGAGTGTGTTCCCCAGCTACGAGCAGTACTTC
CDR3: CAWSVFPSYEQYF

size: NA
length: 14
D: NA
V: TRBV10-3
J: TRBJ2-7
DNA: TGTGCCATCAGCGAGGGACATCAAGCGCACGAGCAGTACTTC
CDR3: CAISEGHQAHEQYF